The 14 T cell receptor beta chains presented below share a single source sample, sequenced in a study of lung T cells in sarcoidosis with Löfgren's syndrome. TCRdb re-analysed the reads in MiXCR, keeping a single row per CDR3 protein. This sample has 50,000 to 65,000 distinct CDR3 sequences, with less than 25% found just once. The sequenced sample was CD4+ T cells from PBMCs. These receptors were obtained from a human donor with sarcoidosis (Löfgren's syndrome or another form), or a control subject (not recorded which).

This clonotype has at least ten counts. The chain couples TRBV27 to TRBJ2-1, with 7 bases fitting TRBD1. Germline CDR1 MNHEY, CDR2 SMNVEV (reference sequence). The CDR3 contains 15 residues. Germline trimming cut 4 bases from V and 3 bases from J; bases unmatched to any gene: 6. The CDR3 spells CASSSQQGNYNEQFF. The CDR3 coding sequence is TGTGCCAGCAGTTCCCAACAGGGGAACTACAATGAGCAGTTCTTC.

Remarks on this clonotype: A much larger clone lies one base from this, so it may be a read error. The rearrangement joins TRBV2 to TRBJ2-3; D is unresolved. V was shortened by 7 bases and J by 0 bases, with 14 bases between the two germline ends. CDR1 and CDR2 (germline): SNHLY, FYNNEI. The CDR3 runs 15 residues. The CDR3 sequence: CASTFGRSSTDTQYF. CDR3 coding DNA: TGTGCCAGCACTTTTGGACGGTCTAGCACAGATACGCAGTATTTT. Using reference TRBV2 and TRBJ2-3 for the parts outside the CDR3, the full variable domain is EPEVTQTPSHQVTQMGQEVILRCVPISNHLYFYWYRQILGQKVEFLVSFYNNEISEKSEIFDDQFSVERPDGSNFTLKIRSTKLEDSAMYFCASTFGRSSTDTQYFGPGTRLTVL.

V gene TRBV29-1 combines with J gene TRBJ1-3; D is unclear. The V end lost 5 bases, the J end lost 1 base, and 9 bases lay between the germline ends. This CDR3 is 13 amino acids long. CDR1 and CDR2 (germline): SQVTM, ANQGSEA. The CDR3 DNA reads as TGCAGCGTTCGAGAAGGATCTGGAAACACCATATATTTT. Translating it yields CSVREGSGNTIYF. The full variable domain, rest sourced from reference TRBV29-1 and TRBJ1-3, is SAVISQKPSRDICQRGTSLTIQCQVDSQVTMMFWYRQQPGQSLTLIATANQGSEATYESGFVIDKFPISRPNLTFSTLTVSNMSPEDSSIYLCSVREGSGNTIYFGEGSWLTVV.

The chain has TRBV19 and TRBJ2-3; possibly TRBD2 for D (6 bases). Germline loops: CDR1 LNHDA, CDR2 SQIVND (reference sequence). CDR3 length equals 13 residues. The V end was cut by 9 bases, the J end by 1 base, with 11 bases between. This CDR3 reads CASAGPGTDTQYF. The CDR3, as DNA: TGTGCCAGCGCGGGGCCCGGCACAGATACGCAGTATTTT.

This clonotype was found many times. This chain connects TRBV28 to TRBJ1-2; D remains ambiguous. The CDR3 sequence is 13 residues long. Germline V gene sequence: CDR1 MDHEN, CDR2 SYDVKM. V was shortened by 4 bases and J by 11 bases, with 17 bases between the two germline ends. CDR3 DNA: TGTGCCAGCAGTTCCCCGGCTATGCTGGTATACACCTTC. Its protein is CASSSPAMLVYTF.

Many counts were recorded for this clonotype. The chain combines TRBV6-1 with TRBJ2-1; 9 nucleotides match TRBD2. Germline V lookup: CDR1 MNHNS, CDR2 SASEGT. CDR3 length: 16 amino acids. V gave up 7 bases and J gave up 2 bases; unmatched junction bases: 9. The CDR3 region has the DNA TGTGCCAGCATCAAAATAGCGGGGGCTCCCTACAATGAGCAGTTCTTC. Residues: CASIKIAGAPYNEQFF.

In its sample, this clonotype was seen many times. The V gene is TRBV6-1, the J gene TRBJ1-4; 9 positions match TRBD1. Germline loops: CDR1 MNHNS, CDR2 SASEGT. This CDR3 contains 15 residues. The V segment lost 8 bases and the J segment 0 bases; nucleotides outside the gene matches: 4. The CDR3 loop is CASRGQGSTNEKLFF. The CDR3, as DNA: TGTGCCAGCCGGGGACAGGGCTCAACTAATGAAAAACTGTTTTTT.

In its sample, this clonotype was seen many times. The J gene is TRBJ2-7, the V gene TRBV28; D call uncertain. The CDR3 extends over 10 amino acids. Per the germline V gene, CDR1 is MDHEN and CDR2 is SYDVKM. With 3 bases removed from V and 6 bases from J, the gap between germline ends came to 3 bases. The CDR3 spells CASSFREQYF. The CDR3 nucleotides read TGTGCCAGCAGTTTTCGCGAGCAGTACTTC.

The chain couples TRBV7-3 to TRBJ1-1, with 8 bases identical to TRBD1. The germline CDR1 and CDR2 sequences are SGHTA and FQGTGA. This CDR3 has 14 residues. Trimming at V came to 5 bases and at J to 4 bases, leaving 6 bases not matched to a gene. The CDR3 loop is CASSLQGVSTEAFF. CDR3 DNA: TGTGCCAGCAGCCTACAGGGGGTGAGCACTGAAGCTTTCTTT.

This clonotype was seen at least ten times. This rearrangement joins TRBV20-1 to TRBJ1-3; no firm D call. Germline lookup yields CDR1 DFQATT and CDR2 SNEGSKA (reference sequence). The CDR3 runs 13 residues. V was cut by 5 bases and J by 3 bases, with 11 bases left in between. As DNA, the CDR3 is TGCAGTGCTCTCCCTAGTTATGGAAACACCATATATTTT. The encoded protein is CSALPSYGNTIYF.

On this clonotype itself: Given a much more abundant clone one base away, this may be a read error. The V and J genes are TRBV6-2 or TRBV6-3 and TRBJ2-7, with D possibly TRBD1 on 6 matching bases. The CDR3 contains 15 residues. From germline, CDR1 is MNHEY and CDR2 SVGEGT. Trimming pared 4 bases from V and 2 bases from J, leaving 15 bases between. CDR3 residues: CASSCSTQGTYEQYV. The CDR3, as DNA: TGTGCCAGCAGTTGCTCGACCCAGGGGACCTACGAGCAGTACGTC.

This clonotype was detected only once. The rearrangement links TRBV20-1 to TRBJ2-3, with a weak D call TRBD1 (5 bases). The germline V and J ends were trimmed by 7 bases and 4 bases, with 21 bases remaining between them. This CDR3 has 15 residues. CDR1 is DFQATT, CDR2 SNEGSKA, per germline (reference sequence). CDR3 in amino acids: CSDLSSRGVADTQYF. The CDR3 coding sequence is TGCAGTGATCTCTCCAGTAGGGGTGTCGCAGATACGCAGTATTTT.

Ten or more counts support this clonotype. The chain uses TRBV6-1 and TRBJ1-1; D unclear. Germline values: CDR1 MNHNS, CDR2 SASEGT. V was trimmed by 3 bases and J by 1 base, leaving 3 bases between them. This CDR3 comprises 12 residues. The CDR3 DNA reads TGTGCCAGCAGTGACCAGAACACTGAAGCTTTCTTT. Residues: CASSDQNTEAFF.

The sample holds a few counts of this clonotype. The V gene is TRBV28, the J gene TRBJ2-7, with D hard to call. The CDR3 contains 14 residues. V shed 5 bases and J shed 2 bases, with 13 bases lying between them. Germline values: CDR1 MDHEN, CDR2 SYDVKM. As DNA, the CDR3 is TGTGCCAGCAGTACGTCAACAGAAACCTACGAGCAGTACTTC. It specifies CASSTSTETYEQYF.